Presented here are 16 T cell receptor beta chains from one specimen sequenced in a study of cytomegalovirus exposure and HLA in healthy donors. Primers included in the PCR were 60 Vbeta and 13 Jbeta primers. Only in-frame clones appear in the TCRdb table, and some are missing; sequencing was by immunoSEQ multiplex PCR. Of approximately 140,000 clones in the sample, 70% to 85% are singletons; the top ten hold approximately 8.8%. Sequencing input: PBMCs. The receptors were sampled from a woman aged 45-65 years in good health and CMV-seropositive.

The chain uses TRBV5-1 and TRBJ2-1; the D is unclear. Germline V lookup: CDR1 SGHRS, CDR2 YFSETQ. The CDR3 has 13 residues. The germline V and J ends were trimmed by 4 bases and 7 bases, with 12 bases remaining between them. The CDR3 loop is CASSLLSPNEQFF. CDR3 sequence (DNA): TGCGCCAGCAGCCTCCTGAGTCCGAATGAGCAGTTCTTC.

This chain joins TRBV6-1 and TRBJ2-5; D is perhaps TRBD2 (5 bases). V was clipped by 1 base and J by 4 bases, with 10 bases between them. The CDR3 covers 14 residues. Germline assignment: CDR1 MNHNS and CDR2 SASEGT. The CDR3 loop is CASSEGLATETQYF. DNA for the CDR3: TGTGCCAGCAGTGAAGGGTTAGCGACAGAGACCCAGTACTTC.

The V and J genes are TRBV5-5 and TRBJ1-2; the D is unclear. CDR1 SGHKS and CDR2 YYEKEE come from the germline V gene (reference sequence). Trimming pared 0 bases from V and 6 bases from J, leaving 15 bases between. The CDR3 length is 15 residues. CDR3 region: CASSLVSNAADGYTF. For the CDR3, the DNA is TGTGCCAGCAGCTTGGTTAGCAACGCCGCGGATGGCTACACCTTC.

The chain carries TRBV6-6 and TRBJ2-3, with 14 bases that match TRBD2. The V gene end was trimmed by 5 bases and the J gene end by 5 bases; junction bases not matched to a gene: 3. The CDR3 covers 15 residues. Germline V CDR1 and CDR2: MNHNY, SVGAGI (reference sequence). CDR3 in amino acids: CASSGLAGGLDTQYF. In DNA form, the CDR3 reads TGTGCCAGCAGTGGACTAGCGGGGGGTTTAGATACGCAGTATTTT.

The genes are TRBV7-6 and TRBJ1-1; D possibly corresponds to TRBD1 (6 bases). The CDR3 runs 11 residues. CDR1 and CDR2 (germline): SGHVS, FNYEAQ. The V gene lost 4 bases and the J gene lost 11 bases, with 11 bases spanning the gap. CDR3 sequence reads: CASSWTVGAFF. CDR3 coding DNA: TGTGCCAGCAGCTGGACAGTCGGTGCTTTCTTT.

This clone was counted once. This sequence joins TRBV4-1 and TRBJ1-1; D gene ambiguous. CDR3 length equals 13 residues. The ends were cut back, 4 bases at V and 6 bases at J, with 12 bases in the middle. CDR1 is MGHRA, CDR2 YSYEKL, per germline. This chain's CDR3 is CASSREHVSEAFF. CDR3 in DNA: TGCGCCAGCAGCCGTGAACACGTATCTGAAGCTTTCTTT.

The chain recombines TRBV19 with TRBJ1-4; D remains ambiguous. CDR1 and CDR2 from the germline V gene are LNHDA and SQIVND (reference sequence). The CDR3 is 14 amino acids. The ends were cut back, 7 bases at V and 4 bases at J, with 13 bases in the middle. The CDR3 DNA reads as TGTGCCAGTAATACGGGAGAGGGTAATGAAAAACTGTTTTTT. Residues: CASNTGEGNEKLFF.

CDR3 nucleotide sequence: TGTGCCAGCAGTTTAAAAGGCGGTACCTACGAGCAGTACTTC. Residues: CASSLKGGTYEQYF. V gene TRBV27 combines with J gene TRBJ2-7; D gene uncertain. V shed 2 bases and J shed 2 bases, with 10 bases lying between them. Germline lookup yields CDR1 MNHEY and CDR2 SMNVEV (reference sequence). This CDR3 region has 14 residues.

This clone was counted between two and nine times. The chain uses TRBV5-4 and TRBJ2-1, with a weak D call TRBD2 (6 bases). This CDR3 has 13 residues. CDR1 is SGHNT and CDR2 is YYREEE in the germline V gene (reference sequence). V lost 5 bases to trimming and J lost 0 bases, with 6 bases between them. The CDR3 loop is CASRAGSYNEQFF. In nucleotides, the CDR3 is TGTGCCAGCAGAGCGGGCTCCTACAATGAGCAGTTCTTC.

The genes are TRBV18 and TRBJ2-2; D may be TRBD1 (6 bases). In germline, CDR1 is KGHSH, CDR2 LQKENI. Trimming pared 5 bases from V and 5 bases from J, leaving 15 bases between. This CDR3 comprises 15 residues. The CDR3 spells CASSIQGSLTGELFF. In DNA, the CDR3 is TGTGCCAGCTCAATCCAGGGGTCATTGACCGGGGAGCTGTTTTTT.

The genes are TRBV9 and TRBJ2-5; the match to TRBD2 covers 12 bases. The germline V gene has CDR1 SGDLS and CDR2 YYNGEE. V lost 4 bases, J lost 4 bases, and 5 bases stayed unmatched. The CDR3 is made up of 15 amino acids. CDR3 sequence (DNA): TGTGCCAGCAGCTCCCAGACTAGCGGGGGAGAGACCCAGTACTTC. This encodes CASSSQTSGGETQYF.

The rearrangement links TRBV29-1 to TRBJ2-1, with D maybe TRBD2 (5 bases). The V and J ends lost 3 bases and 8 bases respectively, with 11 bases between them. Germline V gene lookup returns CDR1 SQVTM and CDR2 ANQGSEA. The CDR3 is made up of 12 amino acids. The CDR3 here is CSVEGSGHEQFF. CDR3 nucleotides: TGCAGCGTTGAGGGCAGCGGCCATGAGCAGTTCTTC.

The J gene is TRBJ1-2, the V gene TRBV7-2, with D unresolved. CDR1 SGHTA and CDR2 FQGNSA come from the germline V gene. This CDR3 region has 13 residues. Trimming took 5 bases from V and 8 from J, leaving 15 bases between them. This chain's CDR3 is CASSPTRGSGYTF. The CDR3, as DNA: TGTGCCAGCAGCCCGACGCGGGGTTCGGGCTACACCTTC.

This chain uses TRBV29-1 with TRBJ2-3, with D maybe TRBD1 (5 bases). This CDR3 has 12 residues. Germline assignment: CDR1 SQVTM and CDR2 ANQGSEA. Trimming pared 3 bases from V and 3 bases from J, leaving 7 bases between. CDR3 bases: TGCAGCGTTGACCAGGGTACAGATACGCAGTATTTT. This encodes CSVDQGTDTQYF.

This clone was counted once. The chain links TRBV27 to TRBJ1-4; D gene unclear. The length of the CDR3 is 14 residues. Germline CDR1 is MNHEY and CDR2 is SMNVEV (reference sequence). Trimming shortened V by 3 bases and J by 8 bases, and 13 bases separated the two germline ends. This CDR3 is CASSLLPAREKLFF. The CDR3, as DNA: TGTGCCAGCAGTTTGCTTCCGGCGCGGGAAAAACTGTTTTTT.

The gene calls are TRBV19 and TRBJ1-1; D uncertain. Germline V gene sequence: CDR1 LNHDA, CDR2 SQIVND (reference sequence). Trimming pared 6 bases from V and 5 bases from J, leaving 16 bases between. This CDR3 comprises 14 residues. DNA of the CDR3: TGTGCCAGTAGAGGACTCCTAGTAGGGACTGAAGCTTTCTTT. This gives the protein CASRGLLVGTEAFF.